This T cell receptor beta chain was retrieved from a study of blood T cell repertoires in COVID-19. Profiling relied on immunoSEQ multiplex PCR, and the TCRdb table lists in-frame clones only, not all of them. Of 270,000 or so clones listed, around 89% are singletons. The J segment lost 1 base and the V segment lost 0 bases, leaving 5 bases of the junction unmatched. The CDR3 length is 16 residues. Germline CDR1 and CDR2: LNHNV and YYDKDF (reference sequence). The receptor was derived from a woman under 40 with acute COVID-19. The chain links TRBV15 to TRBJ2-7; 8 bases match TRBD2. The specimen was PBMCs or T cells enriched from blood (not recorded which). The CDR3 loop is CATSRDRAGASYEQYF. CDR3 nucleotide sequence: TGTGCCACCAGCAGAGATCGAGCGGGGGCATCCTACGAGCAGTACTTC.